This T cell receptor beta chain derives from a study of T cell repertoires in cytomegalovirus infection. Study-wide context: Public TCR beta signatures indicated both CMV infection and matching HLA type. Notes on the study in general: The response measured ex vivo was dominated by TCR beta clonotypes (HLA-C-restricted and CMV-specific).

TCRdb re-called the reads with MiXCR, one entry per CDR3 protein. The table has 300,000 to 400,000 distinct CDR3 sequences, around 18% seen once. This clonotype was seen a few times. Its antigen is undetermined. The CDR3 has 11 amino acids. Germline V gene sequence: CDR1 MNHEY, CDR2 SVGAGI. V gave up 3 bases and J gave up 7 bases, with 3 bases separating them. The clonotype comes from a human donor in good health (CMV status not recorded). Some clones in this sample may be carry-over from other donors' samples. Sequenced material: PBMCs. J is TRBJ2-2 and V is TRBV6-5; D is unresolved. The CDR3 DNA reads as TGTGCCAGCAGTTATGGCGGGGAGCTGTTTTTT. Translated: CASSYGGELFF.